The 17 T cell receptor beta chains in this list originate from one sample, sequenced in a study of T cell responses to AZD1222 COVID-19 vaccine. Repertoires were generated with immunoSEQ multiplex PCR, while TCRdb's copy carries only in-frame clones and drops some. The profile covers 150,000 to 200,000 clones, with around 93% appearing a single time and roughly 1% taken by the ten largest. The input for sequencing was peripheral blood, taken 28 days after the second AZD1222 dose. Receptors originate from an adult who received the AZD1222 COVID-19 vaccine.

V usage is TRBV28 and J usage is TRBJ2-1; possible D gene TRBD2, 5 bases. The CDR3 loop spans 12 amino acids. Trimming left V 1 base short and J 9 bases short, with 7 bases between. CDR1 and CDR2 from the germline V gene are MDHEN and SYDVKM. The CDR3 sequence: CASSLSRGEQFF. Written as DNA, the CDR3 is TGTGCCAGCAGTTTATCCCGGGGTGAGCAGTTCTTC.

This sequence joins TRBV25-1 and TRBJ2-4; 8 bases match TRBD1. Germline V gene sequence: CDR1 MGHDK, CDR2 SYGVNS. The CDR3 spans 14 residues. V lost 3 bases and J lost 9; bases outside the gene matches: 7. The CDR3, as DNA: TGTGCCAGCAGTGATACAGGGGGTCGGAGCATTCAGTACTTC. Its protein product is CASSDTGGRSIQYF.

The CDR3, as DNA: TGTGCCAGTAGTAGCCCGGAGGGCCCTCGTTCACCCCTCCACTTT. Amino acids: CASSSPEGPRSPLHF. The genes are TRBV19 and TRBJ1-6; D is unclear. Germline V gives CDR1 LNHDA, CDR2 SQIVND (reference sequence). The CDR3 is made up of 15 amino acids. V dropped 4 bases and J dropped 9 bases, with 16 bases sitting between them.

V and J are TRBV5-1 and TRBJ1-5; D is uncertain. In germline, CDR1 is SGHRS, CDR2 YFSETQ. This CDR3 comprises 13 residues. V dropped 4 bases and J dropped 7 bases, with 12 bases sitting between them. This chain's CDR3 is CASSVGVGQPQHF. The CDR3 coding sequence is TGCGCCAGCAGCGTCGGGGTAGGGCAGCCCCAGCATTTT.

The J gene is TRBJ1-2, the V gene TRBV6-1; TRBD1 is a possible D gene (6 bases). The CDR3 spans 18 residues. Per germline, CDR1 MNHNS and CDR2 SASEGT. Deletions cut 4 bases from V and 4 bases from J, with 25 bases between. DNA of the CDR3: TGTGCCAGCAGTGGCCCGGACGGGGGCTCAGGGTTCGGCTATGGCTACACCTTC. Translation: CASSGPDGGSGFGYGYTF.

The chain recombines TRBV10-2 with TRBJ2-5, with 12 nucleotides matching TRBD2. Germline CDR1 reads WSHSY; CDR2 reads SAAADI. The CDR3 consists of 16 residues. Trimming at V came to 5 bases and at J to 8 bases, leaving 12 bases not matched to a gene. The CDR3 nucleotides are TGCGCCAGCAGTAAAACCTTGACTAGCGGGGGAGGTACCCAGTACTTC. The encoded protein is CASSKTLTSGGGTQYF.

The CDR3 sequence: CASSQQAGQAKAFF. CDR3 nucleotide sequence: TGCGCCAGCAGCCAACAAGCCGGACAGGCTAAAGCTTTCTTT. This chain uses TRBV4-3 with TRBJ1-1; 7 nucleotides line up with TRBD1. The germline gives CDR1 LGHNA, CDR2 YSLEER. Trimming took 2 bases from V and 9 from J; bases not matched to a gene: 9. CDR3 length equals 14 residues.

The V and J genes are TRBV4-1 and TRBJ1-5; 8 bases align to TRBD1. The CDR3 extends over 16 amino acids. With V trimmed by 1 base and J by 3 bases, 5 bases remained unmatched. CDR1 and CDR2 (germline): MGHRA, YSYEKL. CDR3 nucleotide sequence: TGCGCCAGCAGCCAAGGAACGGACAGGGTCAATCAGCCCCAGCATTTT. It translates to CASSQGTDRVNQPQHF.

This chain joins TRBV6-1 and TRBJ1-3; D is perhaps TRBD1 (6 bases). Trimming cost V 2 bases and J 4 bases, with 18 bases left between them. Germline CDR1 and CDR2: MNHNS and SASEGT. The CDR3 spans 17 residues. In nucleotides, the CDR3 is TGTGCCAGCAGTGAATCAGTTAGGGGGTCTCTGGGAAACACCATATATTTT. It codes for CASSESVRGSLGNTIYF.

This rearrangement joins TRBV5-8 to TRBJ2-5; TRBD2 aligns across 8 bases. The J segment lost 9 bases and the V segment lost 5 bases, leaving 24 bases of the junction unmatched. The V gene's germline CDR1 is SGHTS and CDR2 YDEGEE. This CDR3 region has 18 residues. The CDR3 loop reads CASRSQPGLGLPSRSQYF. CDR3 nucleotides: TGTGCCAGCAGGTCACAACCGGGACTAGGCCTGCCCAGTCGGTCCCAGTACTTC.

This chain links TRBV25-1 with TRBJ1-6, with D uncertain. Germline V lookup: CDR1 MGHDK, CDR2 SYGVNS. The CDR3 sequence is 14 residues long. V shed 0 bases and J shed 6 bases, with 6 bases lying between them. CDR3 in amino acids: CASSEYFLNSPLHF. The CDR3 DNA follows: TGTGCCAGCAGTGAATATTTTCTTAATTCACCCCTCCACTTT.

The V gene is TRBV2, the J gene TRBJ1-4; 7 bases match TRBD1. J gave up 3 bases and V 7 bases, and 8 bases lay outside the gene matches. The germline gives CDR1 SNHLY, CDR2 FYNNEI. The CDR3 runs to 15 residues. The CDR3 DNA is TGTGCCAGCAATCTAAGACAGGGAGCTAATGAAAAACTGTTTTTT. Protein product: CASNLRQGANEKLFF.

V and J are TRBV2 and TRBJ1-1; 8 nucleotides agree with TRBD1. The CDR3 consists of 13 residues. Germline V gene lookup returns CDR1 SNHLY and CDR2 FYNNEI. With 5 bases clipped from V and 7 bases from J, the junction kept 6 bases outside the gene matches. The CDR3 DNA is TGTGCCAGCAGTTATCCAGGGGGCGGTGAAGCTTTCTTT. Residues: CASSYPGGGEAFF.

The rearrangement uses TRBV9 and TRBJ1-3, with TRBD1 identical over 7 bases. The V segment lost 3 bases and the J segment 2 bases; nucleotides outside the gene matches: 8. The CDR3 totals 16 residues. CDR1 SGDLS and CDR2 YYNGEE come from the germline V gene. The CDR3 sequence is CASSGYRGGAGNTIYF. CDR3 sequence (DNA): TGTGCCAGCAGCGGATACAGGGGAGGTGCTGGAAACACCATATATTTT.

The chain carries TRBV12-3 or TRBV12-4 and TRBJ1-2; a possible D gene is TRBD1 (5 bases). Trimming left V 3 bases short and J 8 bases short, with 13 bases between. CDR3 length: 13 residues. The CDR3 here is CASSFVQGYGYTF. In DNA form, the CDR3 reads TGTGCCAGCAGTTTCGTGCAGGGCTACGGCTACACCTTC.

The V call is TRBV11-2, the J call TRBJ2-5; 7 bases fit TRBD1. Trimming at V came to 5 bases and at J to 4 bases, leaving 13 bases not matched to a gene. There are 16 residues in the CDR3. Germline assignment: CDR1 SGHAT and CDR2 FQNNGV. CDR3 loop: CASSLRGSVRGETQYF. In nucleotides, the CDR3 is TGTGCCAGCAGCCTCAGGGGGAGCGTGAGAGGAGAGACCCAGTACTTC.

The CDR3 DNA sequence: TGTGCCAGCAGACCCGGGGGGAGTTCCTACGAGCAGTACTTC. This codes for CASRPGGSSYEQYF. This rearrangement joins TRBV6-5 to TRBJ2-7; 7 positions agree with TRBD2. V lost 6 bases and J lost 1; bases outside the gene matches: 6. This CDR3 contains 14 residues. Germline-derived CDR1 and CDR2 are MNHEY and SVGAGI.